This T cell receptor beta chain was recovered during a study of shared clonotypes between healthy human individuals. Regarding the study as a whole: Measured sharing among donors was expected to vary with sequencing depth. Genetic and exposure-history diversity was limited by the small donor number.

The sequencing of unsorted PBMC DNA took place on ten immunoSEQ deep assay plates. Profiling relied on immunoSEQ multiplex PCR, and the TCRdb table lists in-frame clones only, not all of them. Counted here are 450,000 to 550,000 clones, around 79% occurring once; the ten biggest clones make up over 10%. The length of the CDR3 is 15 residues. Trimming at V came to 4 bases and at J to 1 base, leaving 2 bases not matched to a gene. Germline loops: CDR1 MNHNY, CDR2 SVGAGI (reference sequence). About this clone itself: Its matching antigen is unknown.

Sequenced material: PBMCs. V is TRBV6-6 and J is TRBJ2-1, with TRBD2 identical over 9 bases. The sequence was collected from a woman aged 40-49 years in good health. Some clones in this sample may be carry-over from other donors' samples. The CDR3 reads CASSLAGVSYNEQFF. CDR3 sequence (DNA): TGTGCCAGCAGTTTAGCGGGAGTGTCCTACAATGAGCAGTTCTTC.